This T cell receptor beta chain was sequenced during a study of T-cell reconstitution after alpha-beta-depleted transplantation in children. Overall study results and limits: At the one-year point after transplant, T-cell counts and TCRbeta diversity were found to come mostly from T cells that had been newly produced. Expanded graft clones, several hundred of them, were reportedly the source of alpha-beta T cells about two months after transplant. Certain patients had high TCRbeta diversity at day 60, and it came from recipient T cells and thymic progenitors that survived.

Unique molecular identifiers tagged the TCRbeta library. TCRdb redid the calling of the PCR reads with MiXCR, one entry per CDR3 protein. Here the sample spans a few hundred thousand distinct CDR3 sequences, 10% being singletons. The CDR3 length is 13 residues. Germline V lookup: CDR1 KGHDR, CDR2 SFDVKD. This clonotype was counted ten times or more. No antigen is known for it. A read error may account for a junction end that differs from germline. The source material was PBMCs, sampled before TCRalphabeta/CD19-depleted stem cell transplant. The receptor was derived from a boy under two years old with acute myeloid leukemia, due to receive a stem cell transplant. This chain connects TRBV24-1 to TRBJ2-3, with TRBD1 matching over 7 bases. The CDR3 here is CATAGTDTDTHYF. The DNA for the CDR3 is TGTGCCACCGCCGGGACAGACACAGATACGCATTATTTT.